Below are 18 T cell receptor beta chains sequenced from a single sample in a study of early T cells in non-severe SARS-CoV-2 infection. TCRdb recomputed calls from the 5' RACE reads with MiXCR, one row per CDR3 protein. The sample has roughly 29,000 distinct CDR3 sequences; 5.3% are singletons. Sequenced sample: whole blood. Receptors were obtained from an adult who was a healthcare worker with PCR-confirmed SARS-CoV-2 infection or an uninfected control (not recorded which).

This clonotype has at least ten counts. The genes are TRBV7-2 and TRBJ2-1, with D maybe TRBD2 (5 bases). The CDR3 has 17 residues. The germline V and J ends were trimmed by 1 base and 2 bases, with 15 bases remaining between them. Germline values: CDR1 SGHTA, CDR2 FQGNSA. CDR3 region: CASSLGRYREPYNEQFF. As DNA, the CDR3 is TGTGCCAGCAGCTTAGGCAGATACCGGGAACCCTACAATGAGCAGTTCTTC.

This clonotype was detected many times. This sequence joins TRBV12-3 or TRBV12-4 and TRBJ2-1, with D possibly matching TRBD2 (5 bases). The CDR3 is 10 residues long. V was shortened by 7 bases and J by 10 bases, with 8 bases between the two germline ends. For the CDR3, the DNA is TGTGCCAGCACCCCGGGGGAGCAGTTCTTC. It translates to CASTPGEQFF.

The genes are TRBV28 and TRBJ2-7, with TRBD2 as a possible D gene (5 bases). The CDR3 loop spans 13 amino acids. V was cut by 3 bases and J by 4 bases, with 10 bases left in between. Germline CDR1 MDHEN, CDR2 SYDVKM. CDR3 coding DNA: TGTGCCAGCAGTTTGCCCCTAGCTTACGAGCAGTACTTC. Translated, it gives CASSLPLAYEQYF.

This clonotype has at least ten counts. The chain links TRBV9 to TRBJ2-3, with D tentatively TRBD1 (6 bases). Germline loops: CDR1 SGDLS, CDR2 YYNGEE. Between the trimmed V and J ends, which lost 4 bases and 2 bases, there was a span of 14 bases. The CDR3 is 15 residues long. CDR3 sequence reads: CASSLHGQFTDTQYF. CDR3 DNA: TGTGCCAGCAGCCTTCACGGACAGTTCACAGATACGCAGTATTTT.

This clonotype showed up many times. The chain recombines TRBV21-1 with TRBJ2-7; TRBD1, the table's D call, lacks a check against the DNA. TRBV21-1 is a known pseudogene. The CDR3 runs 14 residues. CDR3 protein: CASTNPGRHYEQYF. CDR3 nucleotides: TGTGCCAGCACCAATCCCGGGAGGCACTACGAGCAGTACTTC.

This clonotype was seen many times. The chain combines TRBV19 with TRBJ2-4, with D perhaps assigned TRBD1 or TRBD2 (5 bases each). V lost 3 bases, J lost 8 bases, and 17 bases lay in between. Germline V lookup: CDR1 LNHDA, CDR2 SQIVND (reference sequence). This CDR3 spans 15 amino acids. The CDR3: CASSMTLVGADIQYF. Written as DNA, the CDR3 is TGTGCCAGTAGTATGACACTAGTCGGGGCGGACATTCAGTACTTC.

This clonotype was seen only a few times. This sequence joins TRBV9 and TRBJ2-5, with no clear D. The CDR3 covers 13 residues. The V end was cut by 0 bases, the J end by 2 bases, with 5 bases between. Germline assignment: CDR1 SGDLS and CDR2 YYNGEE. The CDR3 reads CASSVDVQETQYF. The CDR3 coding sequence is TGTGCCAGCAGCGTAGACGTGCAAGAGACCCAGTACTTC.

This clonotype was found many times. The rearrangement joins TRBV6-2 or TRBV6-3 to TRBJ2-7; D is uncertain. The CDR3 loop spans 12 amino acids. The V and J ends lost 2 bases and 3 bases respectively, with 5 bases between them. Germline-derived CDR1 and CDR2 are MNHEY and SVGEGT. In nucleotides, the CDR3 is TGTGCCAGCAGTTACAAGGGCTACGAGCAGTACTTC. Amino acids: CASSYKGYEQYF.

This clonotype was recorded a few times. The rearrangement uses TRBV11-1 and TRBJ2-1; 7 nucleotides line up with TRBD2. The V gene's germline CDR1 is SGHAT and CDR2 FQDESV (reference sequence). V lost 6 bases to trimming and J lost 4 bases; unmatched junction nucleotides: 3. CDR3 length: 13 amino acids. The CDR3 sequence: CASRRERYNEQFF. In DNA, the CDR3 is TGTGCCAGCAGGCGGGAGAGGTACAATGAGCAGTTCTTC.

This clonotype is medium-sized. This chain joins TRBV29-1 and TRBJ2-5; D remains ambiguous. Trimming cost V 3 bases and J 4 bases, with 6 bases left between them. The CDR3 runs to 11 residues. Germline loops: CDR1 SQVTM, CDR2 ANQGSEA. CDR3 amino acids: CSVDVRETQYF. The DNA of the CDR3 is TGCAGCGTTGACGTACGAGAGACCCAGTACTTC. The variable domain in full, with the rest retrieved from reference TRBV29-1 and TRBJ2-5, is SAVISQKPSRDICQRGTSLTIQCQVDSQVTMMFWYRQQPGQSLTLIATANQGSEATYESGFVIDKFPISRPNLTFSTLTVSNMSPEDSSIYLCSVDVRETQYFGPGTRLLVL.

This clonotype was detected ten times or more. This chain connects TRBV4-1 to TRBJ2-1; D might be TRBD2 (6 bases). This CDR3 spans 20 amino acids. CDR1 is MGHRA and CDR2 is YSYEKL in the germline V gene. Trimming removed 0 bases at V and 4 bases at J, with 25 bases between. Here the CDR3 DNA reads TGCGCCAGCAGCCAAGATGGCGGAGGGATTAGAAGGTCTGCTTACAATGAGCAGTTCTTC. Encoded protein: CASSQDGGGIRRSAYNEQFF.

This clonotype was picked up many times. The chain carries TRBV11-2 and TRBJ2-3, with 7 bases lining up with TRBD1. With V trimmed by 5 bases and J by 5 bases, 10 bases remained unmatched. Per the germline V gene, CDR1 is SGHAT and CDR2 is FQNNGV. This CDR3 region has 15 residues. This CDR3 is CASSPEGGIVDTQYF. The DNA for the CDR3 is TGTGCCAGCAGCCCGGAAGGGGGCATTGTAGATACGCAGTATTTT. Together with reference TRBV11-2 and TRBJ2-3, the CDR3 gives the full variable domain: EAGVAQSPRYKIIEKRQSVAFWCNPISGHATLYWYQQILGQGPKLLIQFQNNGVVDDSQLPKDRFSAERLKGVDSTLKIQPAKLEDSAVYLCASSPEGGIVDTQYFGPGTRLTVL.

This clonotype was seen at least ten times. The rearrangement joins TRBV5-1 to TRBJ2-1; weak D call: TRBD2 (6 bases). CDR1 and CDR2 from the germline V gene are SGHRS and YFSETQ. This CDR3 has 14 amino acids. V lost 0 bases, J lost 7 bases, and 11 bases lay in between. The chain's CDR3 is CASSLVVAENEQFF. In nucleotides, the CDR3 is TGCGCCAGCAGCTTGGTGGTAGCGGAGAATGAGCAGTTCTTC.

The table lists this clonotype with many counts. The chain employs TRBV20-1 and TRBJ2-7, with D maybe TRBD2 (5 bases). Germline V gives CDR1 DFQATT, CDR2 SNEGSKA (reference sequence). This CDR3 region has 15 residues. V was shortened by 3 bases and J by 4 bases, with 19 bases between the two germline ends. CDR3 residues: CSASEVSERLYEQYF. The CDR3 DNA is TGCAGTGCTAGCGAGGTGTCGGAGCGGTTATACGAGCAGTACTTC.

The table lists this clonotype with many counts. This sequence joins TRBV30 and TRBJ2-7; perhaps TRBD1 as D (6 bases). V was shortened by 1 base and J by 5 bases, with 18 bases between the two germline ends. CDR1 is GTSNPN and CDR2 is SVGIG in the germline V gene (reference sequence). This CDR3 region has 15 residues. DNA of the CDR3: TGTGCCTGGAGTGGAGGGGGTGGTCATGTAGACGAGCAGTACTTC. Protein sequence: CAWSGGGGHVDEQYF.

This clonotype was observed many times. V gene TRBV12-3 or TRBV12-4 combines with J gene TRBJ2-3, with D perhaps given as TRBD1 or TRBD2 (5 bases each). V dropped 2 bases and J dropped 4 bases, with 10 bases sitting between them. The CDR3 spans 14 residues. CDR3 sequence reads: CASSLRGVADTQYF. The CDR3 DNA reads as TGTGCCAGCAGTTTACGAGGGGTGGCAGATACGCAGTATTTT.

The sample holds a few counts of this clonotype. Here the CDR3 DNA reads TGTGCCAGCAGCTCTACTCGAAGGGGATCGGGGGAGCAGTACTTC. Its translation: CASSSTRRGSGEQYF. The genes are TRBV6-2 or TRBV6-3 and TRBJ2-7, with D possibly called TRBD1 or TRBD2 (5 bases each). Germline assignment: CDR1 MNHEY and CDR2 SVGEGT. V was cut by 6 bases and J by 7 bases, with 22 bases left in between. The length of the CDR3 is 15 residues.

The rearrangement joins TRBV11-2 to TRBJ2-3; D ambiguous. The CDR3 covers 14 residues. Per germline, CDR1 SGHAT and CDR2 FQNNGV. V lost 5 bases, J lost 5 bases, and 14 bases lay in between. The CDR3 here is CASSHRRKIDTQYF. The DNA of the CDR3 is TGTGCCAGCAGCCATCGCAGGAAGATAGATACGCAGTATTTT.